These T cell receptor beta chains were read from a single sample in a study of T cell responses to AZD1222 COVID-19 vaccine. Sequenced by immunoSEQ multiplex PCR; TCRdb stores in-frame clones only, minus some. This sample yields some 96,000 clones, of which more than 70% are seen a single time; approximately 15% belongs to the top ten. The material sequenced was peripheral blood, taken 28 days after the second AZD1222 dose. The receptors stem from an adult who received the AZD1222 COVID-19 vaccine. CDR3s leave out the opening cysteine and the closing phenylalanine or tryptophan. Clone size is given for some rows only: seen once, a few or many times, or a class if the clone is expanded.

CDR3 | size | V
ASSFRGLAGGGETQY | NA | TRBV11-2
ASSPPPQGWNTEAF | NA | TRBV18
ASSPTGTGGFGNQPQH | NA | TRBV28
ASRIQGAGSYEQY | NA | TRBV5-1
ASSFTGGPWEQY | NA | TRBV5-1
ASTEQEGTQY | NA | TRBV5-1
ASVQGASGANVLT | once | TRBV12-5
ASSRGSTSYEQY | once | TRBV3-1/TRBV3-2
ATSRGTGASNQPQH | NA | TRBV15
ASSILPQKNTEAF | NA | TRBV2
ASSWGQLNTEAF | NA | TRBV2
ASSYGINQPQH | NA | TRBV6-5
ASSTDRNSYEQY | NA | TRBV21-1
ASSPRTRGGYT | NA | TRBV7-8
ASSIASPRSTEAF | few | TRBV27
ASSLGGLAGGRTGELF | NA | TRBV4-1
ASRPQGTEQY | once | TRBV28
ASRSRGANVLT | NA | TRBV19
ASSSRLAGGLSYEQY | NA | TRBV5-4
ASSPGSAGSYEQY | NA | TRBV5-1
ASSDWFFSGNTIY | few | TRBV6-1
ASSLASGDTDTQY | NA | TRBV5-1
SASVSGRETGELF | NA | TRBV20-1
ASSQRDRMIETQY | NA | TRBV21-1
ASSPSTSGSYNEQF | NA | TRBV7-6
ASSAGVSYEQY | few | TRBV18
ASRPHAAKNIQY | NA | TRBV5-1
ASSNYQGSSYNEQF | NA | TRBV2
ASSWGNSWNTEAF | NA | TRBV5-4
ASSLGTTNTGELF | NA | TRBV5-1
ASSIDNLGELPNYGYT | NA | TRBV19
ASSPSAGSGNTIY | once | TRBV4-2